A single TCR beta chain is shown here with its context. The antigen is not known. These data are taken from a study of early T cells in non-severe SARS-CoV-2 infection. General study points: Database matching using VDJdb favored anti-spike CD8 responses, with private and CD4 specificities left missing.

A single record per CDR3 protein comes from TCRdb applying MiXCR to the 5' RACE reads. In the table there are 25,000 to 30,000 distinct CDR3 sequences, about 5.7% of which are singletons. Sequenced input: whole blood. The TCR sequence derives from an adult who was a healthcare worker with PCR-confirmed SARS-CoV-2 infection or an uninfected control (not recorded which).

As DNA, the CDR3 is TGTGCCAGCAGTGTGCAAAGTAGCAATCAGCCCCAGCATTTT. Its protein is CASSVQSSNQPQHF. The chain recombines TRBV2 with TRBJ1-5, with D uncertain. The germline V gene encodes CDR1 SNHLY and CDR2 FYNNEI. Trimming shortened V by 4 bases and J by 0 bases, and 7 bases separated the two germline ends. The CDR3 is made up of 14 amino acids.